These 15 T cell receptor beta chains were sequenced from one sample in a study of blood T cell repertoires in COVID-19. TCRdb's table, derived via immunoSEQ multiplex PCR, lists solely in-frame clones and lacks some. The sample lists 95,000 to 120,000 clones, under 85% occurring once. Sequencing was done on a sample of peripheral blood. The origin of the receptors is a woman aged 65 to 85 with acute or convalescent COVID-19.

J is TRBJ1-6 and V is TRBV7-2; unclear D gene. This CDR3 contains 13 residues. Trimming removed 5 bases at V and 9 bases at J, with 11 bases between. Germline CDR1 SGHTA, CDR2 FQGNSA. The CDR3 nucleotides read TGTGCCAGCAGCCCGATACCCGGTTCACCCCTCCACTTT. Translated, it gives CASSPIPGSPLHF.

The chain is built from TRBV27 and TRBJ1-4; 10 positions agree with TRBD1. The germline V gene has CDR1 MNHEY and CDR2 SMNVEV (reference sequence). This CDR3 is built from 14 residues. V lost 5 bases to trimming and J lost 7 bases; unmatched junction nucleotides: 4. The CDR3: CASSIRQGAEKLFF. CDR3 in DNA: TGTGCCAGCAGTATAAGACAGGGGGCTGAAAAACTGTTTTTT.

CDR3: CASSSSGTGASAYNSPLHF. The CDR3 coding sequence is TGTGCCAGCAGTTCATCCGGGACAGGGGCCAGCGCTTATAATTCACCCCTCCACTTT. This rearrangement joins TRBV28 to TRBJ1-6, with 10 positions matching TRBD1. CDR3 length equals 19 residues. Looked up from germline, CDR1 is MDHEN and CDR2 is SYDVKM. V was clipped by 4 bases and J by 4 bases; unmatched bases: 13.

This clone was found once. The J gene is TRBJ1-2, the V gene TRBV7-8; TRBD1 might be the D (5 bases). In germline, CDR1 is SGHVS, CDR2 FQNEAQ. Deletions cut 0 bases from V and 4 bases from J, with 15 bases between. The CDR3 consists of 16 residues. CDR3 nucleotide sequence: TGTGCCAGCAGCTTAGCACAACAGGCCAGTTTCTATGGCTACACCTTC. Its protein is CASSLAQQASFYGYTF.

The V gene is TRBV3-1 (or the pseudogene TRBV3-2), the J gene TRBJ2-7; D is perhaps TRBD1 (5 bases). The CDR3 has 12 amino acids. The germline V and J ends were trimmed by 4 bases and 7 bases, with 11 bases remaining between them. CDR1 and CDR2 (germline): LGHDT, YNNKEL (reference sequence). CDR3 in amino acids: CASSPRRGEQYF. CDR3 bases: TGTGCCAGCAGCCCCCGAAGGGGAGAGCAGTACTTC.

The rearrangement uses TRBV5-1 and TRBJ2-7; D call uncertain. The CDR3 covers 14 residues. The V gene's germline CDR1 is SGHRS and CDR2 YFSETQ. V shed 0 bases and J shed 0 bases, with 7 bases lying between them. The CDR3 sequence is CASSLAGSSYEQYF. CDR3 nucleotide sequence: TGCGCCAGCAGCTTGGCTGGCAGCTCCTACGAGCAGTACTTC. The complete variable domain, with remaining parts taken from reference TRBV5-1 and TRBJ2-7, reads KAGVTQTPRYLIKTRGQQVTLSCSPISGHRSVSWYQQTPGQGLQFLFEYFSETQRNKGNFPGRFSGRQFSNSRSEMNVSTLELGDSALYLCASSLAGSSYEQYFGPGTRLTVT.

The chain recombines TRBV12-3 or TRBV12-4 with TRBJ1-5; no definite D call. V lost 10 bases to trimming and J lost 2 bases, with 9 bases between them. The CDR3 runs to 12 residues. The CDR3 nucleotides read TGTGCCACAACATCAGGCAATCAGCCCCAGCATTTT. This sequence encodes CATTSGNQPQHF.

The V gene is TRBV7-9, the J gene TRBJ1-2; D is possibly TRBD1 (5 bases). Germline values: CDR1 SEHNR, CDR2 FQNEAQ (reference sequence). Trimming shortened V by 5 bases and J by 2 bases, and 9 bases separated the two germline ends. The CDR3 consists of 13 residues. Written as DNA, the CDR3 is TGTGCCAGCAGCCCTGGACACAACTATGGCTACACCTTC. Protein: CASSPGHNYGYTF.

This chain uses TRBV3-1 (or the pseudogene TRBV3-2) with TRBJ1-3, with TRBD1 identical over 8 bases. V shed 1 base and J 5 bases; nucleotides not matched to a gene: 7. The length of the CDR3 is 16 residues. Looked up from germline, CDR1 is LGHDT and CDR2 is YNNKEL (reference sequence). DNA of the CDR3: TGTGCCAGCAGCCAAGGAGTCAGGGGGCTTAGAAACACCATATATTTT. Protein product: CASSQGVRGLRNTIYF.

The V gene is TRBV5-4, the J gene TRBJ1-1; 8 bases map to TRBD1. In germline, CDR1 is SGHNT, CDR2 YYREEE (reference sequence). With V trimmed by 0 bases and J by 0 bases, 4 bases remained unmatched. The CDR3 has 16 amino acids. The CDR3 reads CASSLDPGGMNTEAFF. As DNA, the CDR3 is TGTGCCAGCAGCTTGGACCCAGGGGGCATGAACACTGAAGCTTTCTTT.

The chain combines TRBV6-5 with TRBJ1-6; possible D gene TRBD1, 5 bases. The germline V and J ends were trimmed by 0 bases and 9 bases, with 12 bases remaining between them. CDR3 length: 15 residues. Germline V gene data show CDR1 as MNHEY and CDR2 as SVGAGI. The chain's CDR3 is CASSYSRQGGSPLHF. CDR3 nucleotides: TGTGCCAGCAGTTACTCTAGGCAGGGTGGTTCACCCCTCCACTTT.

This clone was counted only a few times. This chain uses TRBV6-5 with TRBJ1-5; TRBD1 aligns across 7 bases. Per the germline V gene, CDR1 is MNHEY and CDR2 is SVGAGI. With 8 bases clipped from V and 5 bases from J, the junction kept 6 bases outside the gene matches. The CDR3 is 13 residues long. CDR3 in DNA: TGTGCCAGCCGGGACAGTACTTATCAGCCCCAGCATTTT. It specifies CASRDSTYQPQHF.

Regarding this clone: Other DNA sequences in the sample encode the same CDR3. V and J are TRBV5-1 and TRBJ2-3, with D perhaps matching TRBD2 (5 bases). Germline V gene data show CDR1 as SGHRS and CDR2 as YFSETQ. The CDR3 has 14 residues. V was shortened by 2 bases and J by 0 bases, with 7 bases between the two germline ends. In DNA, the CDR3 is TGCGCCAGCAGCTTCGGGGTTAGCACAGATACGCAGTATTTT. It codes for CASSFGVSTDTQYF. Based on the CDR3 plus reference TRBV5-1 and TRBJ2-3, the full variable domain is KAGVTQTPRYLIKTRGQQVTLSCSPISGHRSVSWYQQTPGQGLQFLFEYFSETQRNKGNFPGRFSGRQFSNSRSEMNVSTLELGDSALYLCASSFGVSTDTQYFGPGTRLTVL.

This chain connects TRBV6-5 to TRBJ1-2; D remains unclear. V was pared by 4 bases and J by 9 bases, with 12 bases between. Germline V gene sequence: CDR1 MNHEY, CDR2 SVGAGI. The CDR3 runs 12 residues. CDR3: CASSLTGKRYTF. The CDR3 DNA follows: TGTGCCAGCAGTTTGACGGGGAAACGCTACACCTTC.

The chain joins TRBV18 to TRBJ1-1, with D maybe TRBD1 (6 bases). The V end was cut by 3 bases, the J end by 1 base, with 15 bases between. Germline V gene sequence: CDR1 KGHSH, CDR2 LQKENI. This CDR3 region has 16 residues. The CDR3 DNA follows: TGTGCCAGCTCACCGTATACGGTACAGGGGAACACTGAAGCTTTCTTT. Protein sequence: CASSPYTVQGNTEAFF. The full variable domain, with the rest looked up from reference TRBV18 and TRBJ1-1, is NAGVMQNPRHLVRRRGQEARLRCSPMKGHSHVYWYRQLPEEGLKFMVYLQKENIIDESGMPKERFSAEFPKEGPSILRIQQVVRGDSAAYFCASSPYTVQGNTEAFFGQGTRLTVV.